These 18 T cell receptor beta chains were all obtained from the same sample, sequenced in a study of blood T cell repertoires in COVID-19. Sequencing used immunoSEQ multiplex PCR; TCRdb keeps in-frame clones, though not all of them. This table holds roughly 120,000 clones, over 80% found once. Source material: peripheral blood. The receptor source for this set is a woman between 65 and 79 years old with acute or convalescent COVID-19.

This clone turned up a few times. The rearrangement uses TRBV5-8 and TRBJ1-1; no clear D. The CDR3 length is 15 residues. The germline V and J ends were trimmed by 5 bases and 0 bases, with 14 bases remaining between them. Germline CDR1 SGHTS, CDR2 YDEGEE. CDR3 loop: CASRFGWRMNTEAFF. The CDR3 DNA sequence: TGTGCCAGCAGGTTCGGGTGGCGAATGAACACTGAAGCTTTCTTT.

The chain joins TRBV18 to TRBJ2-1; TRBD1 aligns across 9 bases. Germline values: CDR1 KGHSH, CDR2 LQKENI. This CDR3 is built from 15 residues. The J segment lost 11 bases and the V segment lost 3 bases, leaving 11 bases of the junction unmatched. CDR3 in DNA: TGTGCCAGCTCACCCTCCGGGACAGGGAATGGTCAGCAGTTCTTC. The encoded protein is CASSPSGTGNGQQFF.

The CDR3 here is CASSLSGPRTDTQYF. CDR3 nucleotides: TGCGCCAGCAGCTTGTCAGGTCCTCGCACAGATACGCAGTATTTT. The chain has TRBV5-1 and TRBJ2-3; D gene unclear. CDR1 is SGHRS and CDR2 is YFSETQ in the germline V gene. V was clipped by 1 base and J by 1 base, with 10 bases between them. The CDR3 loop spans 15 amino acids. The whole variable domain, remainder taken from reference TRBV5-1 and TRBJ2-3, is KAGVTQTPRYLIKTRGQQVTLSCSPISGHRSVSWYQQTPGQGLQFLFEYFSETQRNKGNFPGRFSGRQFSNSRSEMNVSTLELGDSALYLCASSLSGPRTDTQYFGPGTRLTVL.

V usage is TRBV28 and J usage is TRBJ1-2; no reliable D call. Trimming cost V 3 bases and J 8 bases, with 19 bases left between them. The CDR3 sequence is 15 residues long. Germline values: CDR1 MDHEN, CDR2 SYDVKM. The DNA for the CDR3 is TGTGCCAGCAGTTTGTCCCCGGGTTTTGAGGAGGGCTACACCTTC. This translates into CASSLSPGFEEGYTF.

The rearrangement uses TRBV3-1 (or the pseudogene TRBV3-2) and TRBJ2-3; 14 bases match TRBD2. From germline, CDR1 is LGHDT and CDR2 YNNKEL (reference sequence). This CDR3 has 16 amino acids. Trimming removed 4 bases from V and 7 bases from J; junction bases left unmatched: 7. The chain's CDR3 is CASSPGLAGVGNTQYF. CDR3 DNA: TGTGCCAGCAGCCCGGGACTAGCGGGAGTTGGAAATACGCAGTATTTT.

This chain links TRBV5-1 with TRBJ2-5; a weak D match, TRBD1 (6 bases). The CDR3 sequence is 14 residues long. Per the germline V gene, CDR1 is SGHRS and CDR2 is YFSETQ. V dropped 2 bases and J dropped 4 bases, with 12 bases sitting between them. The CDR3 protein is CASSLLTGGETQYF. CDR3 DNA sequence: TGCGCCAGCAGCTTACTGACAGGAGGAGAGACCCAGTACTTC.

This chain links TRBV5-1 with TRBJ1-1, with 7 positions matching TRBD1. The length of the CDR3 is 16 residues. The germline V gene encodes CDR1 SGHRS and CDR2 YFSETQ. V shed 4 bases, J shed 0 bases, and the junction held 9 bases outside the gene matches. The CDR3 bases are TGCGCCAGCAGCCCGGGACAGAGACCTCTGAACACTGAAGCTTTCTTT. This codes for CASSPGQRPLNTEAFF.

The rearrangement uses TRBV7-2 and TRBJ2-1; 10 positions match TRBD1. The V gene end was trimmed by 5 bases and the J gene end by 5 bases; junction bases not matched to a gene: 3. The CDR3 is 14 amino acids. Germline CDR1 SGHTA, CDR2 FQGNSA. CDR3 nucleotide sequence: TGTGCCAGCAGCGAGGGACAGGGGAACAATGAGCAGTTCTTC. Amino acids: CASSEGQGNNEQFF.

J is TRBJ2-5 and V is TRBV7-9; 7 nucleotides match TRBD1. Unmatched junction bases numbered 8, after V lost 5 bases and J lost 2 bases. Germline CDR1 and CDR2: SEHNR and FQNEAQ (reference sequence). CDR3 size: 15 residues. CDR3 sequence reads: CASSRLTGDQETQYF. CDR3 DNA: TGTGCCAGCAGCCGATTAACAGGGGATCAAGAGACCCAGTACTTC.

This clone was seen just once. The chain has TRBV3-1 (or the pseudogene TRBV3-2) and TRBJ2-7; D call uncertain. CDR1 and CDR2 (germline): LGHDT, YNNKEL (reference sequence). The CDR3 is 12 residues long. The V and J ends lost 3 bases and 0 bases respectively, with 3 bases between them. In DNA, the CDR3 is TGTGCCAGCAGCCAGAGCTCCTACGAGCAGTACTTC. Amino acid sequence: CASSQSSYEQYF.

V is TRBV7-3 and J is TRBJ2-1, with 7 bases that match TRBD1. CDR3 length: 16 amino acids. V shed 5 bases, J shed 2 bases, and the junction held 9 bases outside the gene matches. CDR1 is SGHTA, CDR2 FQGTGA, per germline. The CDR3 loop reads CASSPTGDSPYNEQFF. The CDR3 DNA follows: TGTGCCAGCAGCCCCACCGGGGACAGCCCCTACAATGAGCAGTTCTTC.

The rearrangement uses TRBV7-9 and TRBJ1-4; TRBD1 matches 8 bases. The J segment lost 4 bases and the V segment lost 5 bases, leaving 3 bases of the junction unmatched. Germline CDR1 is SEHNR and CDR2 is FQNEAQ (reference sequence). CDR3 size: 14 residues. Here the CDR3 DNA reads TGTGCCAGCAGCCCAGACAGGGGTAATGAAAAACTGTTTTTT. This sequence encodes CASSPDRGNEKLFF.

At least ten counts were recorded for this clone. The chain links TRBV6-5 to TRBJ2-1; tentative D call: TRBD2 (6 bases). Germline loops: CDR1 MNHEY, CDR2 SVGAGI. The CDR3 has 16 residues. With 0 bases removed from V and 0 bases from J, the gap between germline ends came to 9 bases. The CDR3 region is CASSYSRRGSYNEQFF. CDR3 DNA sequence: TGTGCCAGCAGTTACTCTCGGCGGGGCTCCTACAATGAGCAGTTCTTC.

CDR3 sequence (DNA): TGCGCCAGCAGTGAGCAGAGGACAGGGAACACTGAAGCTTTCTTT. This gives the protein CASSEQRTGNTEAFF. The V gene is TRBV10-2, the J gene TRBJ1-1; TRBD1 matches at 7 bases. J was trimmed by 1 base and V by 2 bases; bases with no gene match: 4. Germline V lookup: CDR1 WSHSY, CDR2 SAAADI. This CDR3 region has 15 residues.

The chain links TRBV5-1 to TRBJ1-2, with a possible D match to TRBD1 (5 bases). This CDR3 is 14 amino acids long. V lost 2 bases, J lost 7 bases, and 15 bases lay in between. Germline CDR1 and CDR2: SGHRS and YFSETQ. The CDR3 is CASSFGQGKIGYTF. CDR3 nucleotide sequence: TGCGCCAGCAGCTTTGGGCAGGGAAAGATTGGCTACACCTTC.

The chain joins TRBV10-2 to TRBJ1-3; D not resolved. Germline CDR1 WSHSY, CDR2 SAAADI. V dropped 8 bases and J dropped 2 bases, with 7 bases sitting between them. The CDR3 sequence is 12 residues long. The CDR3 bases are TGCGCCAGCCCGGGGACTGGAAACACCATATATTTT. It codes for CASPGTGNTIYF.

The rearrangement uses TRBV7-9 and TRBJ1-2, with D maybe TRBD1 (5 bases). CDR1 is SEHNR, CDR2 FQNEAQ, per germline (reference sequence). This CDR3 is built from 13 residues. Trimming took off 3 bases at V and 6 bases at J, with 11 bases between the two ends. In DNA, the CDR3 is TGTGCCAGCAGCTTCGCCGGAGGGGATGGCTACACCTTC. Translation gives CASSFAGGDGYTF.

This chain connects TRBV5-4 to TRBJ2-7, with D perhaps matching TRBD1 (5 bases). The V gene's germline CDR1 is SGHNT and CDR2 YYREEE (reference sequence). The CDR3 has 16 amino acids. V was shortened by 3 bases and J by 1 base, with 17 bases between the two germline ends. The CDR3 loop reads CASSSRAFEESYEQYF. The CDR3 DNA follows: TGTGCCAGCAGCTCCAGGGCCTTCGAAGAGTCCTACGAGCAGTACTTC.